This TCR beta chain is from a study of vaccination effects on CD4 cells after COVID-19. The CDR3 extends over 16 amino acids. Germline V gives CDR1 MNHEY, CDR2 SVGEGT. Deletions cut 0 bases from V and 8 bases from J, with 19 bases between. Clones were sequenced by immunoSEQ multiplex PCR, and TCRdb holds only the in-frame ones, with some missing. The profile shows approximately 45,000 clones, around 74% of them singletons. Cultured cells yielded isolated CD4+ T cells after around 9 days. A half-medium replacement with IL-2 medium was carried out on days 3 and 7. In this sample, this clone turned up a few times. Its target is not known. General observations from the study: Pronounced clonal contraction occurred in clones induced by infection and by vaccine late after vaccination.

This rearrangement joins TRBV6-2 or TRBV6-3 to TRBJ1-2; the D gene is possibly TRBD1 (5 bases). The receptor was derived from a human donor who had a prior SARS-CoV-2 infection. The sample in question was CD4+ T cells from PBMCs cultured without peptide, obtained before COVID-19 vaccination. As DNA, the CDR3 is TGTGCCAGCAGTTACTCGGTGGAGGGGCCCGCGGGGGGCTACACCTTC. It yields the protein CASSYSVEGPAGGYTF.